The T cell receptor (beta chain) under discussion was sequenced for a study of blood T cell repertoires in COVID-19. The method was immunoSEQ multiplex PCR; TCRdb's version includes in-frame clones alone and lacks a portion of them. The sample contains 200,000 to 250,000 clones, 85% of which appear only once. With 1 base removed from V and 0 bases from J, the gap between germline ends came to 6 bases. CDR3 size: 14 residues. CDR1 and CDR2 from the germline V gene are LGHNT and FRNRAP. Recruitment covered over 20 US areas and drew participants whose ages spanned roughly 18 to 100 years. Input material: PBMCs or T cells enriched from blood (not recorded which). V and J are TRBV12-5 and TRBJ1-1; the D is unclear. This TCR derives from a middle-aged man who had recovered from COVID-19. CDR3 nucleotides: TGTGCTAGTGGTTTGGCCCACATGAACACTGAAGCTTTCTTT. It codes for CASGLAHMNTEAFF.